What follows are 3 T cell receptor beta chains derived from one specimen sequenced in a study of control samples from healthy donors and cancer patients. The table came from immunoSEQ multiplex PCR; TCRdb's copy has only in-frame clones and leaves some out. The profile shows about 47,000 clones, about 80% of them singletons. The sequenced sample consisted of blood. These receptors came from a man in his 70s in good health.

This chain joins TRBV27 and TRBJ1-6; D is unresolved. This CDR3 is built from 14 residues. Germline CDR1 and CDR2: MNHEY and SMNVEV (reference sequence). Deletions cut 4 bases from V and 5 bases from J, with 9 bases between. The CDR3 reads CASSYYRNNSPLHF. For the CDR3, the DNA is TGTGCCAGCAGTTACTACCGTAATAATTCACCCCTCCACTTT.

This clone came up a few times. The rearrangement uses TRBV29-1 and TRBJ2-1; TRBD2 matches 11 bases. The CDR3 has 13 residues. Germline loops: CDR1 SQVTM, CDR2 ANQGSEA. V dropped 6 bases and J dropped 4; count of bases not matched to a gene: 2. The CDR3 sequence is CSVRTSGYNEQFF. CDR3 in DNA: TGCAGCGTCCGGACTAGCGGGTACAATGAGCAGTTCTTC.

The gene calls are TRBV5-1 and TRBJ2-1; tentatively, D is TRBD1 or TRBD2 (5 bases each). V lost 2 bases and J lost 3, with 12 bases in between. The germline CDR1 and CDR2 sequences are SGHRS and YFSETQ. This CDR3 has 15 amino acids. The CDR3 loop reads CASSFGTRGYNEQFF. The CDR3 bases are TGCGCCAGCAGCTTCGGGACCAGAGGCTACAATGAGCAGTTCTTC.